A selection of T cell receptor beta chains follows, all from one sample in a study of blood T cells in healthy people across ages. MiXCR, applied by TCRdb to the 5' RACE reads, yields one record per CDR3 protein. This table has roughly 550,000 distinct CDR3 sequences, under 30% appearing once. These data were likewise used in another study, on T cells of mothers and their children.

Sequencing was carried out using blood. The receptors were gathered from a boy younger than 18 in good health. CDR3s include the opening cysteine and the closing phenylalanine or tryptophan. D genes are given only for firm matches. Size values are once, few and many counts, or a class for expanded clones, and some rows have none.

J,D,size,V,DNA,CDR3
TRBJ1-2,NA,few,TRBV6-2/TRBV6-3,TGTGCCAGCCTCCGGGACACCGTCCGCCAGGACTATGGCTACACCTTC,CASLRDTVRQDYGYTF
TRBJ1-4,NA,few,TRBV4-1,TGCGCCAGCAGCGAAAGGGACACCCAAAAGACGAATGAAAAACTGTTTTTT,CASSERDTQKTNEKLFF
TRBJ2-5,NA,NA,TRBV28,TGTGCCAGCAGTTTATCAACAATCCAAGAGACCCAGTACTTC,CASSLSTIQETQYF
TRBJ2-4,NA,NA,TRBV6-5,TGTGCCAGCAGTGAGTCGAGGGTCGGGGTAGGATGGACCGAAGAAAACATTCAGTACTTC,CASSESRVGVGWTEENIQYF
TRBJ2-1,TRBD1,NA,TRBV7-9,TGTGCCAGCAGCTTTCGGGACAGTTATAGGAATGAGCAGTTCTTC,CASSFRDSYRNEQFF
TRBJ1-4,TRBD1,many,TRBV20-1,TGCAGTGTTACTCCCGGACAGGGGTATGGTGAAAAACTGTTTTTT,CSVTPGQGYGEKLFF
TRBJ1-4,NA,few,TRBV2,TGTGCCAGCAGTGGGGCAGAGGGAGTTGAAAAACTGTTTTTT,CASSGAEGVEKLFF
TRBJ2-7,NA,few,TRBV6-5,TGTGCCAGCGGTACACGGGACGGTTCCTACGAGCAGTACTTC,CASGTRDGSYEQYF
TRBJ2-7,TRBD1,NA,TRBV7-9,TGTGCCAGCAGCCGACAGGGGTCCCACGAGCAGTACTTC,CASSRQGSHEQYF
TRBJ1-2,NA,NA,TRBV27,TGTGCCAGTGGGCCTGGGGCCCCTTACCCCTACAACTATGGCTACACCTTC,CASGPGAPYPYNYGYTF
TRBJ2-3,NA,NA,TRBV5-5,TGTGCCAGCAGCTTGATCGCTCGGGATACGCAGTATTTT,CASSLIARDTQYF
TRBJ2-5,TRBD2,NA,TRBV20-1,TGCAGTGCCAGACCATGGGGGGGTACTGTGGAGACCCAGTACTTC,CSARPWGGTVETQYF
TRBJ2-5,NA,few,TRBV19,TGTGCCAGTACCCCTCAAAGGGGCGTCGGAGAGACCCAGTACTTC,CASTPQRGVGETQYF
TRBJ1-6,TRBD1,few,TRBV27,TGTGCCAGCAGTGCATTAGACAGGGGATCCTATAATTCACCCCTCCACTTT,CASSALDRGSYNSPLHF
TRBJ2-1,TRBD2,many,TRBV4-3,TGCGCCAGCAGCCAAGGACTAGCGGGAACGGTTGAGCAGTTCTTC,CASSQGLAGTVEQFF
TRBJ2-1,TRBD2,NA,TRBV19,TGTGCCAGTAGTATAGACGGGGGGGATTACAATGAGCAGTTCTTC,CASSIDGGDYNEQFF
TRBJ2-5,NA,NA,TRBV30,TGTGCCTGGAGTGTAGCTGACCAAGAGACCCAGTACTTC,CAWSVADQETQYF
TRBJ2-2,NA,NA,TRBV5-6,TGTGCCAGCCGCTGGGGGGCATCCGGGGAGCTGTTTTTT,CASRWGASGELFF
TRBJ2-4,TRBD1,many,TRBV4-3,TGCGCCAGCAGCCAAGGAACAGGGGGCATTGGCATTCAGTACTTC,CASSQGTGGIGIQYF
TRBJ2-1,NA,once,TRBV29-1,TGCAGCGTTGACTCTCCCTCCTACAATGAGCAGTTCTTC,CSVDSPSYNEQFF
TRBJ2-7,TRBD1,NA,TRBV5-6,TGTGCCAGCAGCTCAACAGGGACAGGGAGGAGCCACGAGCAGTACTTC,CASSSTGTGRSHEQYF
TRBJ2-1,NA,NA,TRBV29-1,TGCAGCGTAGGGACTGCGTACTCCTACAATGAGCAGTTCTTC,CSVGTAYSYNEQFF
TRBJ2-7,TRBD1,NA,TRBV7-3,TGTGCCAGCAGCTTATACGGGACAGGGGGTTCCTACGAGCAGTACTTC,CASSLYGTGGSYEQYF
TRBJ2-4,NA,NA,TRBV13,TGTGCCAGCAGCGCAAGCTCAGCGCTAGCCAAAAACATTCAGTACTTC,CASSASSALAKNIQYF
TRBJ2-1,NA,few,TRBV6-2/TRBV6-3,TGTGCCAGCAGTAGGACTGGGACCGGGCGTGAGCAGTTCTTC,CASSRTGTGREQFF
TRBJ2-2,NA,few,TRBV4-3,TGCGCCAGCAGCCAAGATTTGCGGGGAAACACCGGGGAGCTGTTTTTT,CASSQDLRGNTGELFF
TRBJ2-7,NA,few,TRBV5-1,TGCGCCAGCAGCGGTAACAGGATCGACGAGCAGTACTTC,CASSGNRIDEQYF
TRBJ2-7,NA,NA,TRBV29-1,TGCAGCGAGGTTTGGGACACGAGCTCCTACGAGCAGTACTTC,CSEVWDTSSYEQYF
TRBJ2-1,NA,many,TRBV7-9,TGTGCCAGCAGCGCACCGGACAATGAGCAGTTCTTC,CASSAPDNEQFF
TRBJ1-5,TRBD1,few,TRBV7-6,TGTGCCAGCAGCTACGGACAGGGCTCTGATCAGCCCCAGCATTTT,CASSYGQGSDQPQHF
TRBJ1-6,TRBD1,NA,TRBV5-1,TGCGCCAGCAGCTACGGAGGACAGGGACGGTCCTCACCCCTCCACTTT,CASSYGGQGRSSPLHF
TRBJ2-2,TRBD2,NA,TRBV9,TGTGCCAGCAGCGTAGAAGTTCTGAGACTAGCGGGGACTAACACCGGGGAGCTGTTTTTT,CASSVEVLRLAGTNTGELFF
TRBJ1-1,TRBD1,few,TRBV20-1,TGCGGTGCCAAAAAGGACAGGGATGTGACTGAAGCTTTCTTT,CGAKKDRDVTEAFF
TRBJ1-1,NA,few,TRBV12-3/TRBV12-4,TGTGCCAGCAAAGGGTCGGGGGCTTTCTTT,CASKGSGAFF
TRBJ2-6,NA,NA,TRBV7-2,TGTGCCAGCAGCCCCCGTTTTGGTGGCGGACAGTCTGGGGCCAACGTCCTGACTTTC,CASSPRFGGGQSGANVLTF
TRBJ1-1,TRBD1,few,TRBV7-6,TGTGCCAGCAGCTTAGCCAGACAGGGCTACATGAACACTGAAGCTTTCTTT,CASSLARQGYMNTEAFF
TRBJ2-5,NA,NA,TRBV9,TGTGCCAGCTCACCGCGGCAATTGGAGACCCAGTACTTC,CASSPRQLETQYF
TRBJ1-2,NA,few,TRBV6-2/TRBV6-3,TGTGCCAGCAGTGGCTCCAGGGTCTTTTATGGCTACACCTTC,CASSGSRVFYGYTF
TRBJ2-1,NA,many,TRBV6-6,TGTGCCAGCAGTTCCGGGGAGCAGTTCTTC,CASSSGEQFF
TRBJ2-6,NA,NA,TRBV21-1,TGTGCCAGCAGCACCCTTAGGGGAATCGGCTCTGGGGCCAACGTCCTGACTTTC,CASSTLRGIGSGANVLTF
TRBJ2-3,NA,few,TRBV12-3/TRBV12-4,TGTGCCAGCAGGCCTGGACTGCGTTCGTTAGATACGCAGTATTTT,CASRPGLRSLDTQYF
TRBJ2-4,TRBD2,NA,TRBV5-4,TGTGCCAGCAGCGGGGGGGAGAAAAACATTCAGTACTTC,CASSGGEKNIQYF
TRBJ2-5,TRBD1,NA,TRBV7-2,TGTGCCAGCAGCCCGGACAGGGGGGCAGAGACCCAGTACTTC,CASSPDRGAETQYF
TRBJ2-1,NA,NA,TRBV6-6,TGTGCCAGCAGTCCAGTGAGAGGGGCGCCAAATGAGCAGTTCTTC,CASSPVRGAPNEQFF
TRBJ2-2,NA,few,TRBV29-1,TGCAGCGTTCAGGTGGCAGGGGACACCGGGGAGCTGTTTTTT,CSVQVAGDTGELFF
TRBJ2-7,NA,NA,TRBV7-9,TGTGCCAGCAGATCGGACAATTACGAGCAGTACTTC,CASRSDNYEQYF
TRBJ2-3,TRBD2,few,TRBV24-1,TGTGCCACCAGTGATCAAAAACGACTAGCGAGCACAGATACGCAGTATTTT,CATSDQKRLASTDTQYF
TRBJ2-5,NA,NA,TRBV7-9,TGTGCCAGCAGCTTAGGAGGGGTCTGGGAGACCCAGTACTTC,CASSLGGVWETQYF
TRBJ2-4,TRBD2,NA,TRBV18,TGTGCCAGCTCTCCAGCTAGCGGGGTGAAAAACATTCAGTACTTC,CASSPASGVKNIQYF
TRBJ1-1,TRBD1,few,TRBV24-1,TGTGCCACCAGTGATTCGACAGGGGCTGAAGCTTTCTTT,CATSDSTGAEAFF
TRBJ2-1,NA,NA,TRBV11-1,TGTGCCAGCAGCCCCAGGGACCGTCTTTCCTACAATGAGCAGTTCTTC,CASSPRDRLSYNEQFF
TRBJ2-7,TRBD2,few,TRBV20-1,TGCAGTGCCACGACTAGCGGGAGCGGCGAGCAGTACTTC,CSATTSGSGEQYF
TRBJ2-7,NA,few,TRBV27,TGTGCCAGCATTCGGCCCGAGCAGTACTTC,CASIRPEQYF
TRBJ2-7,TRBD2,NA,TRBV15,TGTGCCACCAGCAAACTAGCGGGTGGCTCCTACGAGCAGTACTTC,CATSKLAGGSYEQYF
TRBJ2-3,NA,NA,TRBV12-3/TRBV12-4,TGTGCCAGCAGTTTAGCCCCCGGGGCCTTCACAGATACGCAGTATTTT,CASSLAPGAFTDTQYF
TRBJ1-3,TRBD1,NA,TRBV12-3/TRBV12-4,TGTGCCAGCAGTCCTAGGACAGGGAGGACTGGAAACACCATATATTTT,CASSPRTGRTGNTIYF
TRBJ2-7,NA,NA,TRBV30,TGTGCCTGGAGTCCGAATACATACGAGCAGTACTTC,CAWSPNTYEQYF
TRBJ2-3,NA,NA,TRBV5-1,TGCGCCAGCAGCTTGAGGACAACTAGCACAGATACGCAGTATTTT,CASSLRTTSTDTQYF
TRBJ1-3,NA,NA,TRBV7-2,TGTGCCAGCAGCTTAGTAGTTGACAGGTTCTTGCGTGGAAACACCATATATTTT,CASSLVVDRFLRGNTIYF